Presented here are 15 T cell receptor beta chains from one specimen sequenced in a study of shared clonotypes between healthy human individuals. Assay: immunoSEQ multiplex PCR; the TCRdb copy retains only in-frame clones and omits some. Among more than 850,000 clones listed, about four fifths were seen once. Sequencing input: memory CD4+ T cells from PBMCs. Subset here: CD45RA-negative fraction. These receptor sequences come from a man between 18 and 29 years old in good health. Some clones in this sample may be carry-over from other donors' samples.

The chain couples TRBV6-1 to TRBJ2-1; weak D call: TRBD2 (5 bases). CDR1 and CDR2 (germline): MNHNS, SASEGT. V shed 0 bases and J shed 10 bases, with 16 bases lying between them. The CDR3 extends over 15 amino acids. The CDR3 region is CASSEALDSSGEQFF. The CDR3 bases are TGTGCCAGCAGTGAAGCGTTGGACTCCTCCGGGGAGCAGTTCTTC.

CDR3 residues: CASSLARPKGGNTEAFF. As DNA, the CDR3 is TGTGCCAGCAGCTTGGCAAGACCAAAAGGGGGGAACACTGAAGCTTTCTTT. The chain employs TRBV7-2 and TRBJ1-1; D is possibly TRBD1 (6 bases). The CDR3 runs 17 residues. V was cut by 3 bases and J by 1 base, with 18 bases left in between. The germline V gene has CDR1 SGHTA and CDR2 FQGNSA.

This chain joins TRBV2 and TRBJ1-5, with a weak D call TRBD1 (6 bases). The germline V and J ends were trimmed by 7 bases and 1 base, with 17 bases remaining between them. Germline loops: CDR1 SNHLY, CDR2 FYNNEI. The CDR3 consists of 16 residues. CDR3 residues: CASMGGATESNQPQHF. In DNA form, the CDR3 reads TGTGCCAGCATGGGGGGCGCGACCGAAAGCAATCAGCCCCAGCATTTT.

V gene TRBV2 combines with J gene TRBJ2-5; D unclear. Between the trimmed V and J ends, which lost 7 bases and 7 bases, there was a span of 13 bases. The CDR3 extends over 12 amino acids. Germline V lookup: CDR1 SNHLY, CDR2 FYNNEI. DNA for the CDR3: TGTGCCAGCAACGAATATAAGGGGACCCAGTACTTC. Its protein is CASNEYKGTQYF.

This clone has a single count. V gene TRBV28 combines with J gene TRBJ1-4; D is undetermined. The CDR3 sequence is 13 residues long. V lost 10 bases and J 4 bases, leaving 13 bases between the germline ends. Per germline, CDR1 MDHEN and CDR2 SYDVKM. The CDR3 protein is CATTVPDNEKLFF. Here the CDR3 DNA reads TGTGCCACCACAGTTCCGGATAATGAAAAACTGTTTTTT.

This chain uses TRBV6-1 with TRBJ1-2; 8 nucleotides align to TRBD1. This CDR3 has 14 amino acids. The germline V gene has CDR1 MNHNS and CDR2 SASEGT. The junction had 7 bases not matched to a gene; V was cut back by 5 bases and J by 5 bases. CDR3: CASSPQTGGYGYTF. Here the CDR3 DNA reads TGTGCCAGCAGTCCTCAAACAGGGGGGTATGGCTACACCTTC.

The chain links TRBV25-1 to TRBJ1-1; possibly TRBD1 for D (5 bases). The CDR3 contains 16 residues. Germline values: CDR1 MGHDK, CDR2 SYGVNS. V dropped 3 bases and J dropped 4 bases, with 18 bases sitting between them. The CDR3 DNA follows: TGTGCCAGCAGTGAGGGCAAGGACACGGGGGGCACTGAAGCTTTCTTT. Translation: CASSEGKDTGGTEAFF.

J is TRBJ2-7 and V is TRBV15, with D perhaps TRBD1 (6 bases). The germline V gene has CDR1 LNHNV and CDR2 YYDKDF (reference sequence). Trimming took off 5 bases at V and 2 bases at J, with 13 bases between the two ends. The CDR3 length is 14 residues. CDR3 protein: CATSPGTPTYEQYF. CDR3 DNA: TGTGCCACCAGCCCCGGGACACCGACCTACGAGCAGTACTTC.

CDR3 sequence reads: CASSLAGRAMDTQYF. The CDR3 DNA sequence: TGTGCCAGCAGTTTAGCCGGGAGGGCCATGGATACGCAGTATTTT. The chain has TRBV28 and TRBJ2-3; 8 bases agree with TRBD2. The CDR3 is 15 amino acids. With 2 bases clipped from V and 6 bases from J, the junction kept 7 bases outside the gene matches. Germline V gene data show CDR1 as MDHEN and CDR2 as SYDVKM.

This chain connects TRBV27 to TRBJ2-7, with D hard to call. The CDR3 extends over 13 amino acids. Trimming left V 6 bases short and J 2 bases short, with 11 bases between. The germline gives CDR1 MNHEY, CDR2 SMNVEV (reference sequence). The CDR3 spells CASSPGSTYEQYF. The DNA for the CDR3 is TGTGCCAGCAGCCCGGGCTCCACCTACGAGCAGTACTTC.

There are a few counts of this clone. This chain joins TRBV4-1 and TRBJ1-2, with a possible D match to TRBD1 (5 bases). In germline, CDR1 is MGHRA, CDR2 YSYEKL. The length of the CDR3 is 15 residues. Between the trimmed V and J ends, which lost 2 bases and 5 bases, there was a span of 15 bases. The chain's CDR3 is CASSQLGPREYGYTF. CDR3 bases: TGCGCCAGCAGCCAATTGGGGCCTAGGGAATATGGCTACACCTTC.

This clone was seen a handful of times. The chain uses TRBV28 and TRBJ1-2; no clear D. The CDR3 is 16 amino acids. The germline gives CDR1 MDHEN, CDR2 SYDVKM. The germline V and J ends were trimmed by 5 bases and 1 base, with 17 bases remaining between them. The CDR3 loop reads CASSPPPSTDNYGYTF. CDR3 coding DNA: TGTGCCAGCAGTCCCCCTCCCTCTACGGATAACTATGGCTACACCTTC.

This clone came up many times. The chain uses TRBV11-3 and TRBJ1-1; no reliable D call. The CDR3 runs 13 residues. V was cut by 0 bases and J by 5 bases, with 7 bases left in between. Germline loops: CDR1 SGHNT, CDR2 YENEEA. CDR3 in DNA: TGTGCCAGCAGCTTAGAGCCTAATACTGAAGCTTTCTTT. Translated, it gives CASSLEPNTEAFF.

This clone was seen more than once but under ten times. The rearrangement links TRBV4-1 to TRBJ2-2; TRBD2 might be the D (5 bases). The germline V gene has CDR1 MGHRA and CDR2 YSYEKL. The V end was cut by 3 bases, the J end by 4 bases, with 12 bases between. The CDR3 is 15 amino acids. The CDR3 region has the DNA TGCGCCAGCAGCCACGAAGGACGGGGCACCGGGGAGCTGTTTTTT. Translated, it gives CASSHEGRGTGELFF.

The chain joins TRBV10-2 to TRBJ2-1, with a possible D match to TRBD1 (5 bases). Germline V gives CDR1 WSHSY, CDR2 SAAADI. Between the trimmed V and J ends, which lost 4 bases and 3 bases, there was a span of 7 bases. This CDR3 is 13 amino acids long. The CDR3 DNA reads TGCGCCAGCAGTGGACAGTACTACAATGAGCAGTTCTTC. Its protein product is CASSGQYYNEQFF.